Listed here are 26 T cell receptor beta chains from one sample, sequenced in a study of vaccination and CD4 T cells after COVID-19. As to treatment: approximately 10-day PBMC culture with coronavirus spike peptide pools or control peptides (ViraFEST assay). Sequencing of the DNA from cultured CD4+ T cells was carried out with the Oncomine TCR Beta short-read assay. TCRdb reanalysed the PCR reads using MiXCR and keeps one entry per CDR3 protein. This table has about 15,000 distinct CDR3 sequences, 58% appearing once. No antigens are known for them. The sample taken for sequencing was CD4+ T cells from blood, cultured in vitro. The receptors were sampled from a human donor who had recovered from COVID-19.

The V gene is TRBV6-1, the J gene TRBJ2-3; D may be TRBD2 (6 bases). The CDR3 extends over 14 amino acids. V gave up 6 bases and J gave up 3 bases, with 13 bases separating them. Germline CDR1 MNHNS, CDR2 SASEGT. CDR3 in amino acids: CASSPTSGTDTQYF. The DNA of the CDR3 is TGTGCCAGCAGCCCGACTAGTGGGACAGATACGCAGTATTTT.

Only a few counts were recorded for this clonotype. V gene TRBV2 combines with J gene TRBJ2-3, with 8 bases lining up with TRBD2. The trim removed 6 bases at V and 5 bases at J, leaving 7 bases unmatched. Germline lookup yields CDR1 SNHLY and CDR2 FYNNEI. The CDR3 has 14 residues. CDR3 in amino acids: CASSLITSGDTQYF. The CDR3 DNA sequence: TGTGCCAGCAGCCTGATTACTAGCGGAGATACGCAGTATTTT.

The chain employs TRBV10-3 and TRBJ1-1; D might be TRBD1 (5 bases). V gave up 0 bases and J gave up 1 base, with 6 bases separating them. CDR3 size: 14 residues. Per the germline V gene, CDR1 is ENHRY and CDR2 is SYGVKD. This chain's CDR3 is CAISESQGNTEAFF. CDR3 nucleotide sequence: TGTGCCATCAGTGAGTCGCAGGGGAACACTGAAGCTTTCTTT.

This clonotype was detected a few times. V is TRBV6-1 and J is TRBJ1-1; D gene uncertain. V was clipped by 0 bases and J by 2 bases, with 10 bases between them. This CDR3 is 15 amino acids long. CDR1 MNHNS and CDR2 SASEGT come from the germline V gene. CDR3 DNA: TGTGCCAGCAGTGAAGCCAGAACGAGAAACACTGAAGCTTTCTTT. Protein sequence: CASSEARTRNTEAFF.

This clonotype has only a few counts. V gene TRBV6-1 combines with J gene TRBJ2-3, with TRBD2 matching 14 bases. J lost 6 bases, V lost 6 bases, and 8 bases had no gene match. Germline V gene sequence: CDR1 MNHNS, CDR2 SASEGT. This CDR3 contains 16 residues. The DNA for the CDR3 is TGTGCCAGCAGATCCCGACTAGCGGGAGGGCCGGATACGCAGTATTTT. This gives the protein CASRSRLAGGPDTQYF.

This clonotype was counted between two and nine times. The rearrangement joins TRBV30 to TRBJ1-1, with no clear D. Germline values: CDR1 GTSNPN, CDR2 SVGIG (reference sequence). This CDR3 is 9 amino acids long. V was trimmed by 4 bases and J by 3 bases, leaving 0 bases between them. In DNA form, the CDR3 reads TGTGCCTGGAACACTGAAGCTTTCTTT. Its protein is CAWNTEAFF.

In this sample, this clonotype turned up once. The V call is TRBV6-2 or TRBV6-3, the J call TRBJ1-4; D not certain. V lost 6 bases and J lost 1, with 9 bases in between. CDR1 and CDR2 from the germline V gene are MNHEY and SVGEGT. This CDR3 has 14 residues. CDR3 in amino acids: CASRRTVTNEKLFF. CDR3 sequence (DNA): TGTGCCAGCAGAAGGACTGTAACTAATGAAAAACTGTTTTTT.

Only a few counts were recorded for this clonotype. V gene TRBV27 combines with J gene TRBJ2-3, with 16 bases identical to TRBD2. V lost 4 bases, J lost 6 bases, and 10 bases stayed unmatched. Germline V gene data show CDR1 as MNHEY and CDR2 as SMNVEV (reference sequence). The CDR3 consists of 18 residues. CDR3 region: CASSSPGLAGGPEDTQYF. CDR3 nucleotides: TGTGCCAGCAGTTCTCCGGGACTAGCGGGAGGGCCGGAGGATACGCAGTATTTT.

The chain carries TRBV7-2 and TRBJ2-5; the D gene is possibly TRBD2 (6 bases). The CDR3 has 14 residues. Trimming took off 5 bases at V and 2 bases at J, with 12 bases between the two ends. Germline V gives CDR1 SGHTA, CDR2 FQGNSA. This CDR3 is CASSPDGGQETQYF. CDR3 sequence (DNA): TGTGCCAGCAGCCCAGATGGGGGGCAAGAGACCCAGTACTTC.

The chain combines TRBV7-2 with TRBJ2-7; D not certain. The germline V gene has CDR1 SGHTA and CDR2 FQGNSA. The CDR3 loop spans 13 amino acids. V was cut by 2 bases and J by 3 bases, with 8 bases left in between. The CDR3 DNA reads TGTGCCAGCAGCTTATCGGCCCACTACGAGCAGTACTTC. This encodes CASSLSAHYEQYF.

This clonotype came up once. The CDR3 DNA follows: TGCAGTGCACCCAAGGGGACAGGGTCTAATTCACCCCTCCACTTT. Amino acid sequence: CSAPKGTGSNSPLHF. The chain combines TRBV20-1 with TRBJ1-6; TRBD1 agrees at 9 bases. This CDR3 has 15 amino acids. The germline CDR1 and CDR2 sequences are DFQATT and SNEGSKA (reference sequence). V was clipped by 6 bases and J by 6 bases; unmatched bases: 9.

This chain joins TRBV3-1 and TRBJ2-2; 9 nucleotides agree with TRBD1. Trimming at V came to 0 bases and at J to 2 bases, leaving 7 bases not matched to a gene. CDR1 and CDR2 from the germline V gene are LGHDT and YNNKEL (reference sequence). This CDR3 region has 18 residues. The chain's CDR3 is CASSQEIEDRGNTGELFF. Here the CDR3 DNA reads TGTGCCAGCAGCCAAGAAATAGAGGACAGGGGAAACACCGGGGAGCTGTTTTTT.

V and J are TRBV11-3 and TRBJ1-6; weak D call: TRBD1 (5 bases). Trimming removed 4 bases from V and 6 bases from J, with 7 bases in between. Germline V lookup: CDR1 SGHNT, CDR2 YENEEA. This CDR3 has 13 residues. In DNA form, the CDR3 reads TGTGCCAGCAGCTATGGGGGTAATTCACCCCTCCACTTT. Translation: CASSYGGNSPLHF.

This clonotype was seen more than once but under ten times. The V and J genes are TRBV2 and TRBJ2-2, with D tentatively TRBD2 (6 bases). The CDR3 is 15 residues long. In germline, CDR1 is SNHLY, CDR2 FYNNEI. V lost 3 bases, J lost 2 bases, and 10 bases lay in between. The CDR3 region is CASSDVGGNTGELFF. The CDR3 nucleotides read TGTGCCAGCAGTGATGTGGGAGGTAACACCGGGGAGCTGTTTTTT.

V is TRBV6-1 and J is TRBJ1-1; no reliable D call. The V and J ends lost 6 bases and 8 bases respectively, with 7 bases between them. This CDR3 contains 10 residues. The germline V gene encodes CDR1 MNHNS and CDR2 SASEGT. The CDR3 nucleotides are TGTGCCAGCAGCCGCGTGGAAGCTTTCTTT. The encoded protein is CASSRVEAFF.

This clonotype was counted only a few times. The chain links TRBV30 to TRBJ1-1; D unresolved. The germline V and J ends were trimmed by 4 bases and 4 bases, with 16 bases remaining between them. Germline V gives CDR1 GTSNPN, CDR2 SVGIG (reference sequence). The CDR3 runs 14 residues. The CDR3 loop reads CAWTPGPEGTEAFF. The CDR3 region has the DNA TGTGCCTGGACCCCTGGACCGGAGGGCACTGAAGCTTTCTTT.

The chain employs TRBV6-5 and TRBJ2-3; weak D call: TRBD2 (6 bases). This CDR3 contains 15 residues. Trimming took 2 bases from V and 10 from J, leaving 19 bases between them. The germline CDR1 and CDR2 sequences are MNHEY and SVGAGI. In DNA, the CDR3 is TGTGCCAGCAGTTACGGGGGACTCCAGTCTAAAGCGCAGTATTTT. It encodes CASSYGGLQSKAQYF.

The chain's CDR3 is CASSPGGPAHEQYF. For the CDR3, the DNA is TGTGCCAGCAGCCCCGGGGGTCCAGCACACGAGCAGTACTTC. The chain uses TRBV6-2 or TRBV6-3 and TRBJ2-7, with D perhaps matching TRBD2 (6 bases). Germline V gene data show CDR1 as MNHEY and CDR2 as SVGEGT. The CDR3 runs to 14 residues. Trimming left V 6 bases short and J 5 bases short, with 17 bases between.

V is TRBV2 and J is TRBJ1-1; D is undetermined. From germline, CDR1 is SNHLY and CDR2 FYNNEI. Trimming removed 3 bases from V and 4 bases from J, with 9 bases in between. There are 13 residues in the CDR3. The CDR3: CASSEEGTTEAFF. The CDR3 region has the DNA TGTGCCAGCAGTGAGGAGGGAACCACTGAAGCTTTCTTT. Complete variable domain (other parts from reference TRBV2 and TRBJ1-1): EPEVTQTPSHQVTQMGQEVILRCVPISNHLYFYWYRQILGQKVEFLVSFYNNEISEKSEIFDDQFSVERPDGSNFTLKIRSTKLEDSAMYFCASSEEGTTEAFFGQGTRLTVV.

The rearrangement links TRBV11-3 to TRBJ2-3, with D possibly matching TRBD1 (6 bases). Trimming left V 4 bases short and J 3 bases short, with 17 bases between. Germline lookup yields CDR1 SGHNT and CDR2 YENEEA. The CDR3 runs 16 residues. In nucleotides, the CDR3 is TGTGCCAGCAGCTCCCCCCGGGACACCTTGACAGATACGCAGTATTTT. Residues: CASSSPRDTLTDTQYF.

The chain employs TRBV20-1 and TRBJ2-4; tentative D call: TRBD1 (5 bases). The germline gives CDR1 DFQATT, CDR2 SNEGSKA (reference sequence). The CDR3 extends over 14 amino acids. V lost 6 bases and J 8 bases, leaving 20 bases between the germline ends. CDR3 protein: CSADMRQPADIQYF. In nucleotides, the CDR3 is TGCAGTGCCGATATGCGACAGCCGGCGGACATTCAGTACTTC.

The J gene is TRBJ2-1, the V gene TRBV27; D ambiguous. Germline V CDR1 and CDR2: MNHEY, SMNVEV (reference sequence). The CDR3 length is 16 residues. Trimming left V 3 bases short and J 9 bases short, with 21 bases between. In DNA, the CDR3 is TGTGCCAGCAGTTTTAGTGGAATTGGTTATAGTAGTGAGCAGTTCTTC. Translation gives CASSFSGIGYSSEQFF.

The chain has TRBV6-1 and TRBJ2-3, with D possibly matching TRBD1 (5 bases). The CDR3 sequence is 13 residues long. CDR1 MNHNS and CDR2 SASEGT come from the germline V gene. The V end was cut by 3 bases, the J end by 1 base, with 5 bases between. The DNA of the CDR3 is TGTGCCAGCAGTGACAGGGGCACAGATACGCAGTATTTT. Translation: CASSDRGTDTQYF.

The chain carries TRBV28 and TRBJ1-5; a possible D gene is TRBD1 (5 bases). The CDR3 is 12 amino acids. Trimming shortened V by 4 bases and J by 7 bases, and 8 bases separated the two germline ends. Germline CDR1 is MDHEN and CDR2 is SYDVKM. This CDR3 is CASSSRDQPQHF. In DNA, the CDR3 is TGTGCCAGCAGTTCCCGGGACCAGCCCCAGCATTTT.

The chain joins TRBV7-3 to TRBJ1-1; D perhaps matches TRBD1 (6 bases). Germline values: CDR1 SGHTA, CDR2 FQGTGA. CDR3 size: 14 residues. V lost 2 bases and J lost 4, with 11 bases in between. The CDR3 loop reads CASSLWGLGTEAFF. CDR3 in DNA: TGTGCCAGCAGCTTATGGGGGCTTGGCACTGAAGCTTTCTTT.

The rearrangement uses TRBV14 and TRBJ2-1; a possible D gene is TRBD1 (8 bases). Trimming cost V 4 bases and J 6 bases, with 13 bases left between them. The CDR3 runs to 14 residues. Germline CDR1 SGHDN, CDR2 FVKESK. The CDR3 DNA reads TGTGCCAGCAGCCCTCACAGGGGGGGCAATGAGCAGTTCTTC. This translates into CASSPHRGGNEQFF. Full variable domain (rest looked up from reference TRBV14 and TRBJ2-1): EAGVTQFPSHSVIEKGQTVTLRCDPISGHDNLYWYRRVMGKEIKFLLHFVKESKQDESGMPNNRFLAERTGGTYSTLKVQPAELEDSGVYFCASSPHRGGNEQFFGPGTRLTVL.